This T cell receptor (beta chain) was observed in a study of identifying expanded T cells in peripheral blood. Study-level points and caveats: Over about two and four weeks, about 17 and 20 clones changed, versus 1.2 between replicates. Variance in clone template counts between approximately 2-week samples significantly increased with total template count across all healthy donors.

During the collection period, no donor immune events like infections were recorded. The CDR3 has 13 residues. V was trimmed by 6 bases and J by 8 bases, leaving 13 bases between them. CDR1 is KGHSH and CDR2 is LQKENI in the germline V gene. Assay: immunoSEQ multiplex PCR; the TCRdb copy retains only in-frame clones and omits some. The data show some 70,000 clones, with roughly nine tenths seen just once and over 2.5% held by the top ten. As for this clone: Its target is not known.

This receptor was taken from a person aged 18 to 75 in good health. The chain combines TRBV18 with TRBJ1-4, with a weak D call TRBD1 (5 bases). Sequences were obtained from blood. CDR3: CASSPGRGEKLFF. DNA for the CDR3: TGTGCCAGCTCCCCAGGGCGAGGGGAAAAACTGTTTTTT. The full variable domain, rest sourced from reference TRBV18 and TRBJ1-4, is NAGVMQNPRHLVRRRGQEARLRCSPMKGHSHVYWYRQLPEEGLKFMVYLQKENIIDESGMPKERFSAEFPKEGPSILRIQQVVRGDSAAYFCASSPGRGEKLFFGSGTQLSVL.